This T cell receptor (beta chain) was recovered during a study of Ad26.COV2.S vaccination and SARS-CoV-2 variants (dated by TCRdb to 2020 to 2023). With respect to the entire study: TCRbeta repertoire sequencing served as the tool for gauging how specific and how broad the SARS-CoV-2-reactive T cell receptors were following Ad26.COV2.S vaccination. The TCR-sequenced set comprised approximately 32 samples: around 20 Ad26.COV2.S vaccine recipients, 5 placebo recipients and 8 SARS-CoV-2 convalescent individuals. The full study reports these points: Vaccine and placebo recipients had similar non-spike TCR breadth, a finding consistent with the vaccine containing only spike. After vaccination, spike-specific CD8+ and CD4+ T cell responses were reported to show substantial breadth. Ad26.COV2.S recipients had higher spike-specific TCR breadth than placebo recipients (P = 0.0014). According to the authors, total T cell responses may have been underestimated by the TCR breadth and depth analyses.

Notes on this clone: No antigen is known for it. No base quality values were provided; no much bigger clone lies one nucleotide off.

TCRbeta CDR3 regions were sequenced with the immunoSEQ Assay. After extraction, genomic DNA underwent amplification by bias-controlled multiplex PCR, followed by high-throughput sequencing. On the study's bioinformatics: To quantify the absolute abundance of each unique TCRbeta CDR3 region, sequences were collapsed and filtered. Usable DNA was measured by amplifying reference genes present in all nucleated cells, and TCRbeta template counts were normalized to that usable DNA to estimate T cell fraction. Repertoire TCRs were annotated as SARS-CoV-2-specific by exact matching of V gene, CDR3 amino acid sequence and J gene to a known reactive TCR set. MIRA supplied the reference SARS-CoV-2 TCR set, which was filtered for enrichment in COVID-19-positive ImmuneCODE repertoires so that public or cross-reactive TCRs were removed. Based on the MIRA antigens, annotated TCRs were further analysed at the level of specific ORF or position within ORF. Depth was the summed frequency of annotated unique rearrangements, while breadth was defined as annotated unique rearrangements over total unique productive rearrangements. Two-sided Wilcoxon rank-sum tests were applied when comparing TCR breadth between groups. The source is immuneACCESS, and TCRdb retained only in-frame sequences with V and J called. Part of the clones is not carried over; for the studies checked, unresolved V genes explain less than half of this, and the remainder is unexplained. That table gives V, J and clone size, and the DNA gave D and trimming. The sample includes about 350,000 clones, with about 91% observed a single time. In total, the top ten clones hold roughly 3.9% of the sample.

Sample time point, as interpreted from the label and publication: individuals recovered from natural SARS-CoV-2 infection. This sequence was found in a human donor who had recovered from COVID-19. The sample in question was peripheral blood, obtained after recovery from COVID-19.

CDR3 sequence: CASSYSRVAETQYF. The nucleotide sequence reads TGTGCCAGCAGTTACTCGAGGGTAGCGGAGACCCAGTACTTC. Rearrangement joined TRBV6-5 to TRBJ2-5, with TRBD2 tentatively as D gene (5 bases match). The cysteine opens and the phenylalanine closes a CDR3 of 14 amino acids. Left in the record is the CDR3 DNA by itself, 42 bases read in frame from the first base. The V end loses 0 bases and the J end loses 5 bases, and a stretch of 10 bases separates them. From a lookup of the germline V gene, CDR1 and CDR2 are MNHEY and SVGAGI.